The 4 T cell receptor beta chains below were found in one sample sequenced in a study of cytomegalovirus exposure and HLA in healthy donors. Amplification used 60 Vbeta primers and 13 Jbeta primers. Assay: immunoSEQ multiplex PCR; the TCRdb copy retains only in-frame clones and omits some. The sample shows 100,000 to 150,000 clones, 80% to 90% of them seen only once. Input material: PBMCs. These receptors were taken from a man aged 35 to 55 in good health and CMV-seronegative.

The chain links TRBV2 to TRBJ1-2, with unresolved D. The germline V gene has CDR1 SNHLY and CDR2 FYNNEI. The V end lost 4 bases, the J end lost 2 bases, and 5 bases lay between the germline ends. The CDR3 is 12 residues long. The CDR3 sequence: CASSGENYGYTF. The CDR3 DNA follows: TGTGCCAGCAGTGGAGAAAACTATGGCTACACCTTC.

A note on this clone: A read error may produce the germline difference seen at one junction end. This chain links TRBV27 with TRBJ2-6, with D possibly matching TRBD1 (5 bases). Germline CDR1 MNHEY, CDR2 SMNVEV (reference sequence). This CDR3 contains 17 residues. The CDR3 region has the DNA TGTGCCAGCAGTCTGGGTTCCTCGATCTCTGGGGCCAACGGCCTGACTTTC. It specifies CASSLGSSISGANGLTF.

The J gene is TRBJ1-2, the V gene TRBV6-5; D gene ambiguous. The CDR3 contains 14 residues. Trimming left V 11 bases short and J 3 bases short, with 19 bases between. In germline, CDR1 is MNHEY, CDR2 SVGAGI. This CDR3 is CASSAASGDYGYTF. CDR3 nucleotide sequence: TGTGCCTCCTCGGCCGCGTCGGGTGACTATGGCTACACCTTC.

This chain joins TRBV5-1 and TRBJ1-1; 9 nucleotides align to TRBD1. Germline CDR1 and CDR2: SGHRS and YFSETQ. The trim removed 4 bases at V and 1 base at J, leaving 2 bases unmatched. The CDR3 is 14 amino acids. The CDR3 loop reads CASSQQGANTEAFF. The DNA of the CDR3 is TGCGCCAGCAGCCAACAGGGGGCGAACACTGAAGCTTTCTTT.